This passage covers 22 T cell receptor beta chains from one sample sequenced in a study of beta chain features in type 1 diabetes. Expressed TCRB transcripts were sequenced because the entire RNA isolate underwent reverse transcription. Produced via immunoSEQ multiplex PCR; TCRdb's table is partial and in-frame only. Among hundreds of thousands of clones listed, 30% were seen once. Sequencing was carried out using naive CD4+ T cells from blood. All receptors derive from a man between 18 and 29 years old in good health.

The V and J genes are TRBV7-3 and TRBJ2-1; 8 bases agree with TRBD1. CDR1 is SGHTA and CDR2 is FQGTGA in the germline V gene. The CDR3 covers 13 residues. V lost 5 bases, J lost 10 bases, and 7 bases stayed unmatched. CDR3 in DNA: TGTGCCAGCAGCCGGACAGGGCCGGGGGAGCAGTTCTTC. This gives the protein CASSRTGPGEQFF.

This clone was counted between two and nine times. The J gene is TRBJ2-7, the V gene TRBV27, with 7 nucleotides matching TRBD1. Trimming at V came to 5 bases and at J to 2 bases, leaving 3 bases not matched to a gene. Germline CDR1 reads MNHEY; CDR2 reads SMNVEV (reference sequence). This CDR3 comprises 13 residues. In DNA form, the CDR3 reads TGTGCCAGCAGTATCGACAGGGCCTACGAGCAGTACTTC. Amino acid sequence: CASSIDRAYEQYF.

This clone was recorded once. V and J are TRBV29-1 and TRBJ2-7, with 10 bases lining up with TRBD1. The CDR3 spans 18 residues. Per germline, CDR1 SQVTM and CDR2 ANQGSEA. After removal of 4 bases from V and 0 bases from J, the junction contained 15 bases not matched to a gene. DNA of the CDR3: TGCAGCGTTGGCCTTTCCGGGACAGGGGTCCTTTTCTCCTACGAGCAGTACTTC. It is translated as CSVGLSGTGVLFSYEQYF.

The chain uses TRBV27 and TRBJ2-5; TRBD1 matches at 7 bases. Per germline, CDR1 MNHEY and CDR2 SMNVEV (reference sequence). V was clipped by 2 bases and J by 3 bases; unmatched bases: 6. This CDR3 is 15 amino acids long. In DNA, the CDR3 is TGTGCCAGCAGTTTAGGGTGGGGACAGAAAGAGACCCAGTACTTC. Translating gives CASSLGWGQKETQYF.

Written as DNA, the CDR3 is TGTGCCAGCAGCCAAGCAGCTGGACAGACTTTTGGAAACACCATATATTTT. This encodes CASSQAAGQTFGNTIYF. The J gene is TRBJ1-3, the V gene TRBV4-2, with TRBD1 as a possible D gene (6 bases). V dropped 1 base and J dropped 3 bases, with 16 bases sitting between them. Germline values: CDR1 LGHNA, CDR2 YNFKEQ. There are 17 residues in the CDR3.

The rearrangement uses TRBV30 and TRBJ1-2, with D tentatively TRBD1 (6 bases). Trimming removed 4 bases at V and 2 bases at J, with 14 bases between. CDR3 length: 14 amino acids. The germline V gene encodes CDR1 GTSNPN and CDR2 SVGIG (reference sequence). The chain's CDR3 is CAWTLIGGNYGYTF. The DNA of the CDR3 is TGTGCCTGGACCTTAATAGGGGGAAACTATGGCTACACCTTC.

The V and J genes are TRBV18 and TRBJ2-2, with 7 positions matching TRBD2. V gave up 0 bases and J gave up 3 bases; unmatched junction bases: 4. Looked up from germline, CDR1 is KGHSH and CDR2 is LQKENI. The CDR3 consists of 16 residues. Here the CDR3 reads CASSPPLREHTGELFF. Written as DNA, the CDR3 is TGTGCCAGCTCACCACCGTTGCGGGAGCACACCGGGGAGCTGTTTTTT.

The rearrangement links TRBV2 to TRBJ1-1, with no clear D. Germline V gives CDR1 SNHLY, CDR2 FYNNEI. Trimming stripped 2 bases from V and 3 bases from J, with 7 bases between. This CDR3 region has 13 residues. CDR3 sequence reads: CASSENRDTEAFF. In nucleotides, the CDR3 is TGTGCCAGCAGTGAAAACAGAGACACTGAAGCTTTCTTT.

This rearrangement joins TRBV10-3 to TRBJ2-1; 11 bases align to TRBD1. CDR1 and CDR2 from the germline V gene are ENHRY and SYGVKD. The CDR3 length is 14 residues. V lost 11 bases, J lost 4 bases, and 7 bases stayed unmatched. The CDR3 DNA follows: TGTGCCGTTTTGCGGGACAGGGGGTACAATGAGCAGTTCTTC. Its protein is CAVLRDRGYNEQFF.

The CDR3 coding sequence is TGCAGCGCCGACCCAGGGAAAAGGGGCGAGCAGTACTTC. Translated: CSADPGKRGEQYF. The chain has TRBV29-1 and TRBJ2-7, with D possibly TRBD1 on 5 matching bases. Trimming shortened V by 7 bases and J by 6 bases, and 19 bases separated the two germline ends. Germline values: CDR1 SQVTM, CDR2 ANQGSEA. CDR3 length equals 13 residues.

V gene TRBV5-1 combines with J gene TRBJ2-5; 9 bases align to TRBD2. Trimming took 1 base from V and 3 from J; bases not matched to a gene: 10. Germline CDR1 and CDR2: SGHRS and YFSETQ. CDR3 length: 17 amino acids. CDR3 protein: CASSLPTVAGVEETQYF. The CDR3 DNA reads as TGCGCCAGCAGCTTGCCCACGGTAGCGGGAGTTGAAGAGACCCAGTACTTC.

J is TRBJ2-7 and V is TRBV28; D is unresolved. V dropped 7 bases and J dropped 3 bases, with 10 bases sitting between them. This CDR3 has 12 amino acids. CDR1 is MDHEN and CDR2 is SYDVKM in the germline V gene. CDR3 nucleotide sequence: TGTGCCAGCATGGGCACCCTCTACGAGCAGTACTTC. Translated: CASMGTLYEQYF.

As to this clone: Other nucleotide sequences in the sample specify the same CDR3. The V call is TRBV7-9, the J call TRBJ2-3; D is undetermined. Germline CDR1 SEHNR, CDR2 FQNEAQ (reference sequence). The CDR3 runs 15 residues. V lost 1 base and J 2 bases, leaving 10 bases between the germline ends. CDR3 amino acids: CASSLVGGPTDTQYF. As DNA, the CDR3 is TGTGCCAGCAGCTTAGTAGGCGGACCCACAGATACGCAGTATTTT.

The chain uses TRBV29-1 and TRBJ1-5, with TRBD1 matching 9 bases. The CDR3 sequence is 14 residues long. The V segment lost 7 bases and the J segment 6 bases; nucleotides outside the gene matches: 10. The germline V gene encodes CDR1 SQVTM and CDR2 ANQGSEA. CDR3 in DNA: TGCAGCGCCTGCGTGGGACAGGGTAGTCAGCCCCAGCATTTT. Residues: CSACVGQGSQPQHF.

This clone was counted between two and nine times. This chain connects TRBV4-3 to TRBJ1-2; 10 bases are a match to TRBD1. Unmatched junction bases numbered 10, after V lost 2 bases and J lost 7 bases. This CDR3 has 16 residues. The germline CDR1 and CDR2 sequences are LGHNA and YSLEER. The CDR3 sequence is CASSQRDRGQVGGYTF. The CDR3 DNA reads TGCGCCAGCAGCCAAAGGGACAGGGGACAGGTTGGTGGCTACACCTTC.

This clone was detected a few times. V and J are TRBV20-1 and TRBJ1-2, with D hard to call. Germline assignment: CDR1 DFQATT and CDR2 SNEGSKA (reference sequence). The CDR3 sequence is 11 residues long. The germline V and J ends were trimmed by 3 bases and 6 bases, with 8 bases remaining between them. The CDR3 sequence: CSASAGHGYTF. The DNA of the CDR3 is TGCAGTGCTAGCGCCGGCCATGGCTACACCTTC.

In its sample, this clone was seen a few times. This chain joins TRBV4-3 and TRBJ2-5; tentatively, D is TRBD2 (5 bases). CDR1 LGHNA and CDR2 YSLEER come from the germline V gene. V lost 0 bases and J 4 bases, leaving 15 bases between the germline ends. CDR3 length: 16 residues. CDR3 in DNA: TGCGCCAGCAGCCAAGATCACGGGGTTCGAGGAGAGACCCAGTACTTC. It encodes CASSQDHGVRGETQYF.

The chain has TRBV14 and TRBJ1-1, with D possibly matching TRBD1 (5 bases). The CDR3 is 15 residues long. Germline assignment: CDR1 SGHDN and CDR2 FVKESK. V was clipped by 6 bases and J by 0 bases, with 14 bases between them. The CDR3, as DNA: TGTGCCAGCAGTCTGCAGGGAAGTATGAACACTGAAGCTTTCTTT. It translates to CASSLQGSMNTEAFF.

The chain employs TRBV2 and TRBJ2-1; D is unclear. V was trimmed by 7 bases and J by 7 bases, leaving 5 bases between them. From germline, CDR1 is SNHLY and CDR2 FYNNEI. The CDR3 totals 10 residues. The CDR3 is CASMDNEQFF. The CDR3 bases are TGTGCCAGCATGGATAATGAGCAGTTCTTC.

This chain uses TRBV30 with TRBJ2-7, with D uncertain. The V end was cut by 1 base, the J end by 8 bases, with 12 bases between. The CDR3 length is 12 residues. Germline V lookup: CDR1 GTSNPN, CDR2 SVGIG (reference sequence). The CDR3 coding sequence is TGTGCCTGGAGTGCCCCCCCTGGAAAGCAGTACTTC. This translates into CAWSAPPGKQYF.

In this sample, this clone turned up a few times. This chain uses TRBV7-9 with TRBJ2-7; D unresolved. The CDR3 length is 15 residues. Trimming pared 1 base from V and 1 base from J, leaving 11 bases between. In germline, CDR1 is SEHNR, CDR2 FQNEAQ (reference sequence). The CDR3 here is CASSLGQGRSYEQYF. The CDR3 coding sequence is TGTGCCAGCAGCTTAGGACAAGGCAGATCCTACGAGCAGTACTTC.

This chain uses TRBV5-1 with TRBJ2-7; D unresolved. The germline V gene has CDR1 SGHRS and CDR2 YFSETQ. The length of the CDR3 is 14 residues. Trimming pared 0 bases from V and 3 bases from J, leaving 10 bases between. Here the CDR3 DNA reads TGCGCCAGCAGCTTGGAGTCAGTACGCTACGAGCAGTACTTC. Translating it yields CASSLESVRYEQYF.